This is a list of T cell receptor beta chains from one sample in a study of technical replicates of blood from a few donors. Libraries were prepared by immunoSEQ multiplex PCR; TCRdb keeps only in-frame clonotypes and omits some of them. Among under 95,000 clones, just under 95% were seen once, and the ten largest hold 0.25%. The specimen sequenced was T cells isolated from PBMCs. Receptor source: a human donor in good health. The CDR3 runs from the conserved cysteine through the conserved F or W. A D gene is named only where the DNA matches it firmly. Part of the rows lack a size; the others show once, few, many or a class for expanded clones.

d_call,j_call,v_call,clone_size,cdr3_length,cdr3_nt,cdr3_aa
.,TRBJ1-1,TRBV7-9,.,13,TGTGCCAGCAGCTCCGGTTTTAACACTGAAGCTTTCTTT,CASSSGFNTEAFF
TRBD1,TRBJ1-2,TRBV6-6,.,13,TGTGCCAGCACCGGAGACAGGGACTATGGCTACACCTTC,CASTGDRDYGYTF
.,TRBJ2-5,TRBV6-6,once,16,TGTGCCAGCCGGGGGACAGAGCGCGTGTTCAGAGATGACCAGTACTTC,CASRGTERVFRDDQYF
.,TRBJ1-3,TRBV9,.,16,TGTGCCAGCAGCGTAGCAATCCGGGGCTCTGGAAACACCATATATTTT,CASSVAIRGSGNTIYF
TRBD2,TRBJ2-1,TRBV4-1,.,16,TGCGCCAGCAGCCAATGGTCGCGGGGGGCCGGAAATGAGCAGTTCTTC,CASSQWSRGAGNEQFF
TRBD1,TRBJ1-1,TRBV5-6,.,14,TGTGCCAGCAGCTTAGGGACAGGGGACACTGAAGCTTTCTTT,CASSLGTGDTEAFF
TRBD1,TRBJ1-6,TRBV9,.,16,TGTGCCAGCAGCGTTCTGGACAGGGGGTATAATTCACCCCTCCACTTT,CASSVLDRGYNSPLHF
TRBD1,TRBJ1-3,TRBV6-1,.,14,TGTGCCAGCAGTTCTCGGACAGGGCGGAACACCATATATTTT,CASSSRTGRNTIYF
TRBD2,TRBJ2-1,TRBV10-3,.,16,TGTGCCATCGCCTTTAGCGGGTCAAGCTCCTACAATGAGCAGTTCTTC,CAIAFSGSSSYNEQFF
.,TRBJ2-4,TRBV7-3,.,19,TGTGCCAGCCTTGTGCGGCGCAGGGGGGTCTTGATAGCCAAAAACATTCAGTACTTC,CASLVRRRGVLIAKNIQYF
.,TRBJ2-3,TRBV6-5,.,14,TGTGCCAGCAGTTACGACAGAAGCACAGATACGCAGTATTTT,CASSYDRSTDTQYF
TRBD1,TRBJ1-5,TRBV19,.,16,TGTGCCAGTAGTATGGCCGGGACAGGGGCGAATCAGCCCCAGCATTTT,CASSMAGTGANQPQHF
TRBD2,TRBJ2-5,TRBV10-3,.,15,TGTGCCATCAGTGAGTCTGGCGGGAGCCAAGAGACCCAGTACTTC,CAISESGGSQETQYF
TRBD1,TRBJ1-6,TRBV30,.,16,TGTGCCTGGAGTGTTCCCGGACAGGGGAAAAATTCACCCCTCCACTTT,CAWSVPGQGKNSPLHF
.,TRBJ2-3,TRBV2,.,15,TGTGCCAGCAGTTTGCAGGGCCCTAGCACAGATACGCAGTATTTT,CASSLQGPSTDTQYF
.,TRBJ2-7,TRBV19,.,15,TGTGCCAGTAGTCCCCAAGAACGGGGTACCTACGAGCAGTACTTC,CASSPQERGTYEQYF
.,TRBJ1-1,TRBV29-1,.,11,TGCAGCGTTGATTTGTCAGTTGAAGCTTTCTTT,CSVDLSVEAFF
TRBD1,TRBJ2-7,TRBV10-2,.,14,TGCGCCAGCAGTGAGGAGACAGGGCCCTACGAGCAGTACTTC,CASSEETGPYEQYF
.,TRBJ1-1,TRBV28,few,17,TGTGCCAGCAGTTTACACAGGGCTGAGAGTAACAACACTGAAGCTTTCTTT,CASSLHRAESNNTEAFF
TRBD1,TRBJ1-2,TRBV5-5,.,14,TGTGCCAGCAGCAGGCGGACAGGGAACTATGGCTACACCTTC,CASSRRTGNYGYTF
.,TRBJ2-5,TRBV5-1,.,13,TGCGCCAGCAGCCCTCGACCCGGGGAGACCCAGTACTTC,CASSPRPGETQYF
TRBD1,TRBJ1-2,TRBV5-1,.,15,TGCGCCAGCAGCGCCGGACAGGGGACGGTGTATGGCTACACCTTC,CASSAGQGTVYGYTF
TRBD1,TRBJ2-1,TRBV7-2,once,15,TGTGCCAGCAGGTTTCCGGGACAGTCCTTCAATGAGCAGTTCTTC,CASRFPGQSFNEQFF
.,TRBJ2-3,TRBV19,.,16,TGTGCCAGTAGCTCTAGGGGGGGGAGTTTCACAGATACGCAGTATTTT,CASSSRGGSFTDTQYF